This T cell receptor beta chain is drawn from a study of T-cell memory formation after mild COVID-19. TCRdb re-called the 5' RACE reads with MiXCR, one entry per CDR3 protein. Seen here are about half a million distinct CDR3 sequences, around a sixth observed once, and the top ten hold 9% to 15%. This clonotype was seen a few times. Germline loops: CDR1 KGHDR, CDR2 SFDVKD. V was clipped by 5 bases and J by 3 bases; unmatched bases: 10. The CDR3 loop spans 18 amino acids. The chain has TRBV24-1 and TRBJ2-3, with TRBD2 identical over 13 bases. This sequence was found in an adult woman who had mild COVID-19 (a few samples of this study predate the infection). Cell type and time point are not known. Source material: PBMCs or a T cell subset sorted from them (not recorded which). The CDR3 nucleotides read TGTGCCACCAGTGTACCCGGGACTAGCGGGGTACTGACAGATACGCAGTATTTT. Translating gives CATSVPGTSGVLTDTQYF.